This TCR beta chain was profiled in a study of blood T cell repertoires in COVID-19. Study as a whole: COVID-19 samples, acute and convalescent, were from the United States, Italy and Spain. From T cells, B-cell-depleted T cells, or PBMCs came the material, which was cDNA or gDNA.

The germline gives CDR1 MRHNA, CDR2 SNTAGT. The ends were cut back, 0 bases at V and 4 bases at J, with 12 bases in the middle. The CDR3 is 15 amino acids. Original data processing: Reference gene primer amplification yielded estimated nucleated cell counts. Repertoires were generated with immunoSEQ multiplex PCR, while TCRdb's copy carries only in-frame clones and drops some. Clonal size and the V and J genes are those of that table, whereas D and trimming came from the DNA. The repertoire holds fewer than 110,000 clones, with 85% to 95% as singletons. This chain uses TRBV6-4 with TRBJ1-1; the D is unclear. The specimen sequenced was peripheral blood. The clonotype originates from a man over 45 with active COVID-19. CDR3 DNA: TGTGCCAGCAGTGACTCACCCTCTGGAGGCACTGAAGCTTTCTTT. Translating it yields CASSDSPSGGTEAFF.